The clone carrying this T cell receptor (beta chain) was counted once. Its antigen is unidentified. Symptoms, serum thyroxine and TRAb, thyroid ultrasound, and orbital computed tomography formed the diagnostic basis. This entry comes from a study of Graves' ophthalmopathy and Graves' hyperthyroidism. Study-level points and caveats: Ophthalmopathy progression cases were predicted by the model with 70.59% sensitivity and almost 75% specificity. Discrimination between ophthalmopathy and stable hyperthyroidism by a 13-signature model showed about 86% sensitivity and roughly 80% specificity. Blood samples also showed most expanded thyroid clonotypes exceeding 0.001 frequency.

The authors amplified TCR beta CDR3 regions from RNA transcripts. RT-PCR in the first round used HTBI primers; a second-round multiplex PCR followed. One entry per CDR3 protein results from TCRdb running MiXCR on the multiplex PCR reads. Of over a million distinct CDR3 sequences in the sample, 35% to 40% were seen once. Trimming left V 1 base short and J 2 bases short, with 10 bases between. CDR1 is SEHNR and CDR2 is FQNEAQ in the germline V gene (reference sequence). This CDR3 has 15 residues. Sequenced material: peripheral blood or thyroid tissue (not recorded which). The TCR originated in an adult man with Graves' hyperthyroidism. The chain combines TRBV7-9 with TRBJ2-3; either TRBD1 or TRBD2 may supply D (5 bases each). The CDR3 nucleotides are TGTGCCAGCAGCTTAGGGGACGGAGACACAGATACGCAGTATTTT. This gives the protein CASSLGDGDTDTQYF.